This TCR beta chain was recovered during a study of kidney transplant recipient with SARS-CoV-2 infection. In this sample, this clonotype turned up many times. Using its own MiXCR run on the reads, TCRdb lists one record per CDR3 protein. The top ten hold roughly 7% of the sample, which has 200,000 to 300,000 distinct CDR3 sequences, under 30% seen once. Germline CDR1 is SGHDT and CDR2 is YYEEEE. V lost 4 bases, J lost 0 bases, and 17 bases lay in between. The CDR3 is 17 amino acids. This sequence joins TRBV5-6 and TRBJ1-5; tentatively, D is TRBD1 (5 bases). The source was a blood sample, collected at baseline and between days 110 and 120 from a kidney transplant recipient. This clonotype originated in a male patient in his thirties who had COVID-19 and was a kidney transplant recipient. Some T cells may have originated in the graft donor. The chain's CDR3 is CASSPGGRGYSNQPQHF. CDR3 coding DNA: TGTGCCAGCAGCCCCGGCGGCCGGGGCTATAGCAATCAGCCCCAGCATTTT.